Each of the 23 T cell receptor beta chains below was sequenced from the same sample in a study of T cells in Graves' hyperthyroidism and ophthalmopathy. Regions amplified from RNA transcripts were the TCR beta CDR3 regions. HTBI primers were the set used in a first-round RT-PCR of the TCR CDR3. TCRdb passed the multiplex PCR reads through MiXCR, listing each CDR3 protein once. The sample records fewer than 400,000 distinct CDR3 sequences, around 15% being singletons. Sample: blood. The receptor source for this set is a man aged 50-59 years with Graves' ophthalmopathy.

This clonotype came up many times. The rearrangement links TRBV7-9 to TRBJ2-7; possible D gene TRBD2, 5 bases. The CDR3 totals 13 residues. Germline values: CDR1 SEHNR, CDR2 FQNEAQ (reference sequence). V was trimmed by 5 bases and J by 4 bases, leaving 12 bases between them. This CDR3 is CASSKEDRYEQYF. CDR3 DNA sequence: TGTGCCAGCAGCAAGGAGGACCGTTACGAGCAGTACTTC.

In its sample, this clonotype was seen many times. V usage is TRBV19 and J usage is TRBJ2-7; 7 nucleotides line up with TRBD1. The CDR3 runs to 14 residues. Losses at the gene ends were 5 bases for V and 4 bases for J; bases not matched to a gene: 8. The germline gives CDR1 LNHDA, CDR2 SQIVND (reference sequence). CDR3 nucleotide sequence: TGTGCCAGTAGTGCCCAGAGACAGGGATACGAGCAGTACTTC. Protein product: CASSAQRQGYEQYF.

This clonotype was counted at least ten times. The rearrangement links TRBV20-1 to TRBJ2-2, with 8 bases aligning to TRBD2. Per the germline V gene, CDR1 is DFQATT and CDR2 is SNEGSKA (reference sequence). CDR3 length: 15 residues. J lost 5 bases, V lost 4 bases, and 9 bases had no gene match. CDR3 amino acids: CSANPGGARTGELFF. DNA of the CDR3: TGCAGTGCTAACCCGGGGGGGGCGCGAACCGGGGAGCTGTTTTTT.

This clonotype has a handful of counts. The chain couples TRBV29-1 to TRBJ2-3, with TRBD1 matching over 8 bases. There are 14 residues in the CDR3. V dropped 2 bases and J dropped 3; count of bases not matched to a gene: 4. CDR1 and CDR2 (germline): SQVTM, ANQGSEA. Here the CDR3 DNA reads TGCAGCGTTGAAACCAGGGGGCATACAGATACGCAGTATTTT. This encodes CSVETRGHTDTQYF.

The chain couples TRBV7-9 to TRBJ2-7; the match to TRBD1 covers 8 bases. The CDR3 consists of 14 residues. Germline V gene sequence: CDR1 SEHNR, CDR2 FQNEAQ (reference sequence). Losses at the gene ends were 4 bases for V and 2 bases for J; bases not matched to a gene: 4. CDR3 sequence (DNA): TGTGCCAGCAGCTCTACAGGGGGTACCTACGAGCAGTACTTC. Residues: CASSSTGGTYEQYF.

This clonotype was observed at least ten times. This chain joins TRBV30 and TRBJ1-2; 7 nucleotides agree with TRBD1. With 5 bases clipped from V and 3 bases from J, the junction kept 6 bases outside the gene matches. CDR3 length: 13 residues. Germline values: CDR1 GTSNPN, CDR2 SVGIG (reference sequence). The CDR3 loop reads CAWSLGQYYGYTF. The CDR3, as DNA: TGTGCCTGGTCCCTGGGACAGTACTATGGCTACACCTTC. The complete variable domain, with remaining parts taken from reference TRBV30 and TRBJ1-2, reads SQTIHQWPATLVQPVGSPLSLECTVEGTSNPNLYWYRQAAGRGLQLLFYSVGIGQISSEVPQNLSASRPQDRQFILSSKKLLLSDSGFYLCAWSLGQYYGYTFGSGTRLTVV.

This clonotype came up a few times. The chain has TRBV20-1 and TRBJ2-2, with 8 bases identical to TRBD2. V lost 2 bases to trimming and J lost 7 bases; unmatched junction nucleotides: 9. This CDR3 is 15 amino acids long. The V gene's germline CDR1 is DFQATT and CDR2 SNEGSKA (reference sequence). CDR3 residues: CSARSREGIGGELFF. The CDR3 DNA sequence: TGCAGTGCTAGATCTCGGGAGGGTATTGGCGGGGAGCTGTTTTTT.

This clonotype was found many times. The rearrangement links TRBV10-3 to TRBJ2-3, with TRBD2 matching over 9 bases. This CDR3 is 17 amino acids long. The germline V gene encodes CDR1 ENHRY and CDR2 SYGVKD. V gave up 6 bases and J gave up 0 bases; unmatched junction bases: 10. CDR3 sequence reads: CAISAYSTSGSTDTQYF. The CDR3 DNA is TGTGCCATCAGCGCCTACTCCACTAGCGGGAGCACAGATACGCAGTATTTT.

The table lists this clonotype with a few counts. The chain couples TRBV18 to TRBJ2-3, with 9 bases fitting TRBD2. V lost 5 bases to trimming and J lost 0 bases; unmatched junction nucleotides: 15. Germline CDR1 and CDR2: KGHSH and LQKENI. CDR3 length: 19 residues. In DNA, the CDR3 is TGTGCCAGCTCATCACGAGCCGGGACTAGCTATTCTAGCACAGATACGCAGTATTTT. Its protein is CASSSRAGTSYSSTDTQYF.

This chain joins TRBV5-1 and TRBJ1-1; D ambiguous. Germline V CDR1 and CDR2: SGHRS, YFSETQ. The CDR3 is 15 residues long. Trimming left V 0 bases short and J 0 bases short, with 9 bases between. In DNA form, the CDR3 reads TGCGCCAGCAGCTTGGGCAAAACCATGAACACTGAAGCTTTCTTT. This codes for CASSLGKTMNTEAFF.

This clonotype was detected many times. The chain couples TRBV11-3 to TRBJ1-2; D unresolved. The CDR3 contains 18 residues. Looked up from germline, CDR1 is SGHNT and CDR2 is YENEEA. The ends were cut back, 4 bases at V and 4 bases at J, with 25 bases in the middle. The DNA of the CDR3 is TGTGCCAGCAGCTCTCTTAATTCAGGAGACCCAAAGCGCTATGGCTACACCTTC. It encodes CASSSLNSGDPKRYGYTF.

This clonotype was seen repeatedly, ten times or more. This chain's CDR3 is CASSLTGTGGIYEQYF. DNA for the CDR3: TGCGCCAGCAGCTTAACCGGGACAGGGGGTATTTACGAGCAGTACTTC. The chain links TRBV5-1 to TRBJ2-7; 11 bases fit TRBD1. J gave up 4 bases and V 2 bases, and 8 bases lay outside the gene matches. CDR1 and CDR2 from the germline V gene are SGHRS and YFSETQ. The CDR3 totals 16 residues.

This clonotype was observed at least ten times. The chain joins TRBV6-2 or TRBV6-3 to TRBJ2-7, with 14 bases lining up with TRBD2. The germline gives CDR1 MNHEY, CDR2 SVGEGT. Trimming at V came to 11 bases and at J to 7 bases, leaving 7 bases not matched to a gene. This CDR3 is built from 13 residues. CDR3 amino acids: CAGRLAGGLEQYF. The CDR3 region has the DNA TGTGCCGGGAGACTAGCGGGAGGGCTGGAGCAGTACTTC.

J is TRBJ2-4 and V is TRBV9, with TRBD2 as a possible D gene (5 bases). The CDR3 is 20 residues long. The ends were cut back, 5 bases at V and 5 bases at J, with 32 bases in the middle. Germline V gene lookup returns CDR1 SGDLS and CDR2 YYNGEE. The chain's CDR3 is CASSQLPYVGVFFLENIQYF. The CDR3 coding sequence is TGTGCCAGCAGTCAACTACCCTATGTGGGAGTGTTCTTTCTCGAAAACATTCAGTACTTC.

This rearrangement joins TRBV7-8 to TRBJ2-7; TRBD1 aligns across 10 bases. J lost 5 bases, V lost 5 bases, and 6 bases had no gene match. The CDR3 is 14 amino acids. Germline assignment: CDR1 SGHVS and CDR2 FQNEAQ. Here the CDR3 reads CASSKRDRGHEQYF. CDR3 DNA: TGTGCCAGCAGCAAAAGGGACAGGGGACACGAGCAGTACTTC.

This rearrangement joins TRBV6-1 to TRBJ2-7; 7 nucleotides align to TRBD2. Looked up from germline, CDR1 is MNHNS and CDR2 is SASEGT. The CDR3 is made up of 13 amino acids. The ends lost 6 bases at V and 7 bases at J; junction bases unmatched: 9. CDR3 loop: CASRRGGLSEQYF. In nucleotides, the CDR3 is TGTGCCAGCAGACGGGGAGGGCTTAGTGAGCAGTACTTC.

The genes are TRBV11-2 and TRBJ2-5, with 10 bases aligning to TRBD2. The CDR3 sequence is 16 residues long. V was clipped by 0 bases and J by 5 bases; unmatched bases: 6. Germline values: CDR1 SGHAT, CDR2 FQNNGV. The CDR3 here is CASSLDKAGGRETQYF. In DNA form, the CDR3 reads TGTGCCAGCAGCTTAGATAAAGCGGGAGGGCGTGAGACCCAGTACTTC.

This clonotype was seen many times. The chain couples TRBV10-3 to TRBJ2-1; TRBD2 is a possible D gene (5 bases). Germline assignment: CDR1 ENHRY and CDR2 SYGVKD. V was pared by 0 bases and J by 2 bases, with 11 bases between. CDR3 length: 16 residues. CDR3 nucleotide sequence: TGTGCCATCAGTGAGTCGTTGGGGAGCACCTACAATGAGCAGTTCTTC. Its translation: CAISESLGSTYNEQFF.

This clonotype turned up a few times. CDR3 nucleotide sequence: TGTGCCACCAGTGACAGAGGGACAGGGGACGAGCAGTACTTC. Its protein is CATSDRGTGDEQYF. This chain links TRBV24-1 with TRBJ2-7, with 10 bases lining up with TRBD1. CDR1 is KGHDR and CDR2 is SFDVKD in the germline V gene. The V and J ends lost 4 bases and 5 bases, in that order; junction bases with no gene match: 4. The CDR3 sequence is 14 residues long.

The V gene is TRBV2, the J gene TRBJ2-1; 13 positions agree with TRBD2. This CDR3 region has 16 residues. After removal of 6 bases from V and 7 bases from J, the junction contained 9 bases not matched to a gene. CDR1 SNHLY and CDR2 FYNNEI come from the germline V gene. The CDR3 DNA sequence: TGTGCCAGCAGGAGGACTAGCGGGAGTTTCTGGAATGAGCAGTTCTTC. As protein: CASRRTSGSFWNEQFF.

This clonotype appeared many times. The chain carries TRBV12-3 or TRBV12-4 and TRBJ1-5; D not certain. The CDR3 extends over 15 amino acids. Deletions cut 6 bases from V and 1 base from J, with 13 bases between. The CDR3 protein is CASRLSSGSNQPQHF. Here the CDR3 DNA reads TGTGCCAGCAGGCTATCGTCCGGAAGCAATCAGCCCCAGCATTTT.

The CDR3 region has the DNA TGTGCCAGCAGCCCAACACGGCTAGCGGGAGGCACAAGTCAAGATCACATTCAGTACTTC. Amino acids: CASSPTRLAGGTSQDHIQYF. The chain has TRBV4-2 and TRBJ2-4; 11 bases line up with TRBD2. The length of the CDR3 is 20 residues. Germline CDR1 and CDR2: LGHNA and YNFKEQ. Trimming at V came to 4 bases and at J to 8 bases, leaving 22 bases not matched to a gene.

This clonotype has a handful of counts. The chain combines TRBV5-1 with TRBJ2-5, with 7 bases lining up with TRBD2. Germline lookup yields CDR1 SGHRS and CDR2 YFSETQ. The junction had 7 bases not matched to a gene; V was cut back by 7 bases and J by 4 bases. This CDR3 is built from 13 residues. This chain's CDR3 is CASGRALGETQYF. Here the CDR3 DNA reads TGCGCCAGCGGGAGGGCCCTAGGAGAGACCCAGTACTTC.